Described below is a single T cell receptor beta chain sequence and its context. Its antigen remains unknown. The sample is drawn from a study of T cells expressing NK-cell markers. Background on the study: Sorted T-cell subsets CD3+CD56+NKG2C+, CD3+CD56+NKG2C- and CD3+CD56-NKG2C+ were TCR beta-sequenced.

Using the 5' RACE reads, TCRdb records one entry per CDR3 protein without DNA. The listing records about 260,000 distinct CDR3 sequences. The study's findings and limits: The contribution of dominant NKG2C+ clonotypes to CD8+ T cells in more than five donors was roughly 1.0-7.5%. Clarity on HCMV specificity was lacking for the expanded NKG2C+ T cell clones. Also leading the CD3+CD56-NKG2C+ fraction in a handful of donors were these clonotypes.

The CDR3 totals 14 residues. This receptor was obtained from a man aged 18 to 35 in good health. The J gene is TRBJ2-7, the V gene TRBV12-3 or TRBV12-4; TCRdb gives TRBD2 as the D gene, but with no DNA this cannot be confirmed. Source material: blood T cells: a sorted CD56 or NKG2C T cell subset, CD4+ or CD8+ T cells, or bulk PBMC T cells (not recorded which). The CDR3 spells CASRESGRFYEQYF.